The T cell receptor (beta chain) described here comes from a study of T cells after yellow fever vaccination. TCRdb fed the 5' RACE reads into MiXCR, producing one record per CDR3 protein. The repertoire holds under 300,000 distinct CDR3 sequences, 6% to 7.5% seen once, with over 0.65% in the top ten. Germline lookup yields CDR1 MNHEY and CDR2 SMNVEV (reference sequence). CDR3 size: 16 residues. Deletions cut 0 bases from V and 2 bases from J, with 8 bases between. V is TRBV27 and J is TRBJ1-6; D remains unclear. The source of this sequence is a man under 40 who received the YFV17D yellow fever vaccine. Here the sequenced sample was CD4+ T cells sorted from PBMCs, taken 15 days after the yellow fever booster vaccination. CDR3 nucleotide sequence: TGTGCCAGCAGTTTATCGACATCTGCCTATAATTCACCCCTCCACTTT. This encodes CASSLSTSAYNSPLHF.